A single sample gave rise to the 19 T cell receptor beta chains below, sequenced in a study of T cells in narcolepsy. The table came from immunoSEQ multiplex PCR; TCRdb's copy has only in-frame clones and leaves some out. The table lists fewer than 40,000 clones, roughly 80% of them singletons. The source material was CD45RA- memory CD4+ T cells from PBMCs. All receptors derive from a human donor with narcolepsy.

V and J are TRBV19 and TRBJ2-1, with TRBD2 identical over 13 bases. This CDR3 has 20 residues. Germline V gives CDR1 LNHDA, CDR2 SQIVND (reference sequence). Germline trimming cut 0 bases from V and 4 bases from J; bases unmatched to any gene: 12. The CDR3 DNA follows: TGTGCCAGTAGTATAGATCCCCCCGGACTAGCGGGGGCCCTTTACAATGAGCAGTTCTTC. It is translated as CASSIDPPGLAGALYNEQFF.

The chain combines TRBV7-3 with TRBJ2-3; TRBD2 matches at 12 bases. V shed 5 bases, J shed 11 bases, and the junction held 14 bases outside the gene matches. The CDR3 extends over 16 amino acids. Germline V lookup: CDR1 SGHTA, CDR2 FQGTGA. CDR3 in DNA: TGTGCCAGCAGCCCAACGCCTAGCGGGGGGGCCGGAAAGCAGTATTTT. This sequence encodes CASSPTPSGGAGKQYF.

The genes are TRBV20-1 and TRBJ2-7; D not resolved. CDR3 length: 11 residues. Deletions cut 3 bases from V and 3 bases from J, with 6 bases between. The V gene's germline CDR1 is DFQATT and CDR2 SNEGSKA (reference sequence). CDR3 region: CSASLYYEQYF. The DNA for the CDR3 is TGCAGTGCTAGCCTTTACTACGAGCAGTACTTC.

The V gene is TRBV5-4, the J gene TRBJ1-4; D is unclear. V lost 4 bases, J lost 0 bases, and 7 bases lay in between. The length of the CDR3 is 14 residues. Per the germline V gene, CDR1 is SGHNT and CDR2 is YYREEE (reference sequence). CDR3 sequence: CASSHGATNEKLFF. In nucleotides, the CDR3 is TGTGCCAGCAGCCACGGGGCAACTAATGAAAAACTGTTTTTT.

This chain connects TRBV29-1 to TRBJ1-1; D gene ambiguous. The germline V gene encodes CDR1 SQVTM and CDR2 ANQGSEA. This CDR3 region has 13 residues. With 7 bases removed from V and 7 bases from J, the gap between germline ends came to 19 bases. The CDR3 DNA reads TGCAGCGCGGCTGTAAAACAAAGCCTTGAAGCTTTCTTT. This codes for CSAAVKQSLEAFF.

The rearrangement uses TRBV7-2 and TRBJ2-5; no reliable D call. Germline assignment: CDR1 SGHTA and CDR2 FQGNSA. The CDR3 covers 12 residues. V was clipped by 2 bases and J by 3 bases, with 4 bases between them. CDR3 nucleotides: TGTGCCAGCAGCTTAACGAAAGAGACCCAGTACTTC. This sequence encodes CASSLTKETQYF.

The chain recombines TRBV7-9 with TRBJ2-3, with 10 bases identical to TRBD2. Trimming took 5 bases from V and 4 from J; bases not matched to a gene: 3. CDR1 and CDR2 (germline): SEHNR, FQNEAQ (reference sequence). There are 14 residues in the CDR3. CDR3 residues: CASSPTSGSDTQYF. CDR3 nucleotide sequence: TGTGCCAGCAGCCCGACTAGCGGGTCAGATACGCAGTATTTT.

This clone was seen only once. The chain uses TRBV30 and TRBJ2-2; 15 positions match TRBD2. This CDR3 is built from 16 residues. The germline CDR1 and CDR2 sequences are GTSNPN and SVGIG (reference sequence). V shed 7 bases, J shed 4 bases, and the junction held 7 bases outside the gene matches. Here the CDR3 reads CAYAGLAGGPTGELFF. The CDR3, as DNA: TGTGCCTACGCGGGACTAGCGGGGGGACCCACCGGGGAGCTGTTTTTT.

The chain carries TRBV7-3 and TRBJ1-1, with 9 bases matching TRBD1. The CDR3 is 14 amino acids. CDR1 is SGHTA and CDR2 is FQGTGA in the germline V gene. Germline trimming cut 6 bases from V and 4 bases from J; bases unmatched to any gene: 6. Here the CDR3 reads CASRPQGASTEAFF. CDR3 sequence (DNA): TGTGCCAGCAGACCACAGGGGGCAAGCACTGAAGCTTTCTTT.

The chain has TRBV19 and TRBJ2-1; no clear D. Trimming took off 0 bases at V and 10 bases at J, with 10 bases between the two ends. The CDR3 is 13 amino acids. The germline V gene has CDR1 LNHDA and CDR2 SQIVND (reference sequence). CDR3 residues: CASSIDHDGEQFF. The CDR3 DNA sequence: TGTGCCAGTAGTATAGATCACGACGGCGAGCAGTTCTTC. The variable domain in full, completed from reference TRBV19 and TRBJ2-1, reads DGGITQSPKYLFRKEGQNVTLSCEQNLNHDAMYWYRQDPGQGLRLIYYSQIVNDFQKGDIAEGYSVSREKKESFPLTVTSAQKNPTAFYLCASSIDHDGEQFFGPGTRLTVL.

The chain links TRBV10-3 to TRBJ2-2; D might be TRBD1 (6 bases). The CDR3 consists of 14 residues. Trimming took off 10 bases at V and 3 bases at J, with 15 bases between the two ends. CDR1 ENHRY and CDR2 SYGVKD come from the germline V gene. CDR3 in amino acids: CATRLGHDTGELFF. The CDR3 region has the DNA TGTGCCACTAGGTTGGGACACGACACCGGGGAGCTGTTTTTT.

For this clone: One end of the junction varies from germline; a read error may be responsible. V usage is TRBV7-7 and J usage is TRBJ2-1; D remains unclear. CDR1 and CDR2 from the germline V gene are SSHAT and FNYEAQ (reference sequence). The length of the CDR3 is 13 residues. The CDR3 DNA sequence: TGTGCTAGCAGCCCGACTGCACAGAATGAGCAGTTCTTC. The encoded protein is CASSPTAQNEQFF.

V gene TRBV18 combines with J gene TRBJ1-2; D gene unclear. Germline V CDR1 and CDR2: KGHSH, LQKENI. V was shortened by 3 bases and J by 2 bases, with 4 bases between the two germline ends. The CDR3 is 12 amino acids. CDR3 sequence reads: CASSPGNYGYTF. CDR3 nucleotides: TGTGCCAGCTCACCCGGCAACTATGGCTACACCTTC.

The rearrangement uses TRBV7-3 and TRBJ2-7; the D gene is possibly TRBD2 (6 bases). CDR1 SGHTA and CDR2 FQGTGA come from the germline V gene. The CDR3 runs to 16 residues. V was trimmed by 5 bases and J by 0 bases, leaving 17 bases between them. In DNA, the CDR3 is TGTGCCAGCAGCCCCATGGGGAGGAGTACCTCCTACGAGCAGTACTTC. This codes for CASSPMGRSTSYEQYF. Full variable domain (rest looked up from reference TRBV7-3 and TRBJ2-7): GAGVSQTPSNKVTEKGKYVELRCDPISGHTALYWYRQSLGQGPEFLIYFQGTGAADDSGLPNDRFFAVRPEGSVSTLKIQRTERGDSAVYLCASSPMGRSTSYEQYFGPGTRLTVT.

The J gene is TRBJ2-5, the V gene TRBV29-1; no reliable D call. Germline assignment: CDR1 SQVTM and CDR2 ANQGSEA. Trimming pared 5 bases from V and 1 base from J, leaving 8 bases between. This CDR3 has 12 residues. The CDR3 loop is CSVSSTQETQYF. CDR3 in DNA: TGCAGCGTTTCGAGCACCCAAGAGACCCAGTACTTC.

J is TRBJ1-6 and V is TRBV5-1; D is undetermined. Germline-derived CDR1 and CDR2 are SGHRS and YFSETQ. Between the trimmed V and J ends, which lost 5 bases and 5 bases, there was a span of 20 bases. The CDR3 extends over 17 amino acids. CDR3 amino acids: CASSFTGRGFDNSPLHF. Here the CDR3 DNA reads TGCGCCAGCAGTTTTACCGGTCGGGGATTCGATAATTCACCCCTCCACTTT.

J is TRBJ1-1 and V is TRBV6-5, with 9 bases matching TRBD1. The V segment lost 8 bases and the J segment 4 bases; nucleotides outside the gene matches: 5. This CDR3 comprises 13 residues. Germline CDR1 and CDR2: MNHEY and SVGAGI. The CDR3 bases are TGTGCCAGCGGATACAGGGGGCCCACTGAAGCTTTCTTT. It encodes CASGYRGPTEAFF.

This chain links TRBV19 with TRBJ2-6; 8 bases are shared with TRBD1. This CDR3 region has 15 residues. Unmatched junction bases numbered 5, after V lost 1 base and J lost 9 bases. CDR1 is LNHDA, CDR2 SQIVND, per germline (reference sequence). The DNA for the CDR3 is TGTGCCAGTAGTATAGGAGACAGGGGTGGCAACGTCCTGACTTTC. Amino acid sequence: CASSIGDRGGNVLTF.

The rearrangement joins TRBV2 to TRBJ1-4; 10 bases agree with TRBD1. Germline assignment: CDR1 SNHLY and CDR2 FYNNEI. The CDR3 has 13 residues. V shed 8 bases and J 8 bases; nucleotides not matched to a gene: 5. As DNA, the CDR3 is TGTGCCAGCGATGGGACAGGGGACGAAAAACTGTTTTTT. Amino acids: CASDGTGDEKLFF.